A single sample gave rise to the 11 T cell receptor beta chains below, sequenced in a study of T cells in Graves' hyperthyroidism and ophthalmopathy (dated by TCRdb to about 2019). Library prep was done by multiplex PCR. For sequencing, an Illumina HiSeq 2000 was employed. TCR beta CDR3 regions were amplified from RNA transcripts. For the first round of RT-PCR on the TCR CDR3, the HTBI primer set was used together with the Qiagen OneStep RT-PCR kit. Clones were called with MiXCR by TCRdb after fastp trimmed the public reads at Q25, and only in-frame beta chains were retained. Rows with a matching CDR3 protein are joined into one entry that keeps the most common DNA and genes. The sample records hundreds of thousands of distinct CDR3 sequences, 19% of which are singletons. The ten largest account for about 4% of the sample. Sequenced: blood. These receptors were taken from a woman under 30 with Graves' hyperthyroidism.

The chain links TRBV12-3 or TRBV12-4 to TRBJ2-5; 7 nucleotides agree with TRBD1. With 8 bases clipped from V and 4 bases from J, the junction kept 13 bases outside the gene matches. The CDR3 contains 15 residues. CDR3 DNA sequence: TGTGCCAGCGGAGAAGCGACAGGGCCCGGAGAGACCCAGTACTTC. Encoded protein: CASGEATGPGETQYF.

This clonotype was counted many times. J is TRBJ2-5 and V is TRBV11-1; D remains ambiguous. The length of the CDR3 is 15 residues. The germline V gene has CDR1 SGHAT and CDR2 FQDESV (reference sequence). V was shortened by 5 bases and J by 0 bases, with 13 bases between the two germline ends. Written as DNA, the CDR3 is TGTGCCAGCAGCCCCGGTAGCCTGTACCAAGAGACCCAGTACTTC. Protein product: CASSPGSLYQETQYF.

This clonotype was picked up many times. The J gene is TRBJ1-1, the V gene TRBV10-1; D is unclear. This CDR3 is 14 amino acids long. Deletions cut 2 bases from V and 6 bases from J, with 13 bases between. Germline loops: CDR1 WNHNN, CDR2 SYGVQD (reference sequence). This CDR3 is CASSEPWAGAEAFF. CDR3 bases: TGCGCCAGCAGTGAGCCGTGGGCCGGGGCTGAAGCTTTCTTT.

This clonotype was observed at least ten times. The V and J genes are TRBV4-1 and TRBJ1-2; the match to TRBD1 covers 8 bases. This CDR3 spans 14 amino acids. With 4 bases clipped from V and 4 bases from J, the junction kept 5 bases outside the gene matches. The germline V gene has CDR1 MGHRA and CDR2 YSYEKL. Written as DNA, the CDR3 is TGCGCCAGCAGCCTCCCCGGACAGGGCTATGGCTACACCTTC. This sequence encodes CASSLPGQGYGYTF.

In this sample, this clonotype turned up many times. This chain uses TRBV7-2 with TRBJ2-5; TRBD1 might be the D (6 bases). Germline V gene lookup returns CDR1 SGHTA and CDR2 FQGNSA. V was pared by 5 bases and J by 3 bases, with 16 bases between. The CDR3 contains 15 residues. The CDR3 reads CASSQTYRAEETQYF. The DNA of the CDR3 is TGTGCCAGCAGCCAAACCTACAGGGCCGAAGAGACCCAGTACTTC. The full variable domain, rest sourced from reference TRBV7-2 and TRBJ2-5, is GAGVSQSPSNKVTEKGKDVELRCDPISGHTALYWYRQSLGQGLEFLIYFQGNSAPDKSGLPSDRFSAERTGGSVSTLTIQRTQQEDSAVYLCASSQTYRAEETQYFGPGTRLLVL.

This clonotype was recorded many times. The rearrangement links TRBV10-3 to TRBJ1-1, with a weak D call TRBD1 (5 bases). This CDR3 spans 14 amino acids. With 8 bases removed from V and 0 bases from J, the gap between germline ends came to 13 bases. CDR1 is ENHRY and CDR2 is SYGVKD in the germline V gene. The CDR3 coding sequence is TGTGCCATCGGCAGGGCCCCAATGAACACTGAAGCTTTCTTT. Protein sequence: CAIGRAPMNTEAFF.

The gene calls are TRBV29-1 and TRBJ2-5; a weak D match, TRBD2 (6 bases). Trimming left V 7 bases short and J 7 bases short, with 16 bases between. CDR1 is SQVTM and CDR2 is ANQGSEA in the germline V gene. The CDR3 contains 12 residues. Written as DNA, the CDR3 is TGCAGCGGGAGCGGGCTAGAGGGGACCCAGTACTTC. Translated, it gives CSGSGLEGTQYF.

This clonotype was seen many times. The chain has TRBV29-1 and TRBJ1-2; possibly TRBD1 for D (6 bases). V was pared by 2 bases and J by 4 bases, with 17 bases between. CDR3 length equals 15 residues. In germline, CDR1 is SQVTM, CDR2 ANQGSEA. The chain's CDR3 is CSVERGKGGSYGYTF. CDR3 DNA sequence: TGCAGCGTTGAACGAGGGAAGGGGGGCAGCTATGGCTACACCTTC.

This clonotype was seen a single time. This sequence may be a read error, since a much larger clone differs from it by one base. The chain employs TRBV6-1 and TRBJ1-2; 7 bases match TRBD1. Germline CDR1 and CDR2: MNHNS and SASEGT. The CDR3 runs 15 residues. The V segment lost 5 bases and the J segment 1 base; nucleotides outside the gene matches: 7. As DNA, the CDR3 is TGTGCCAGCAGTAAAGGAGGGGGCGTTAACTATGGCTACACCTTC. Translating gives CASSKGGGVNYGYTF.

The CDR3 DNA reads as TGCGCCAGCAGCAGCGGGGGGGCCGAGACCAAAAACATTCAGTACTTC. Amino acid sequence: CASSSGGAETKNIQYF. The rearrangement joins TRBV5-1 to TRBJ2-4, with 10 bases identical to TRBD2. After removal of 4 bases from V and 2 bases from J, the junction contained 6 bases not matched to a gene. Per germline, CDR1 SGHRS and CDR2 YFSETQ. The CDR3 is made up of 16 amino acids.

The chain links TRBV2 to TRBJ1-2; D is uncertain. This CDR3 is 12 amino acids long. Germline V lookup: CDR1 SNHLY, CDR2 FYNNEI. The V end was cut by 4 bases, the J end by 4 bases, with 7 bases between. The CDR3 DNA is TGTGCCAGCAGTGTCAGCCTCTATGGCTACACCTTC. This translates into CASSVSLYGYTF.